A single sample is the source of the 7 T cell receptor beta chains below, sequenced in a study of blood T cells in healthy people across ages. A second PCR of roughly 7 to 11 cycles used a sample-barcoded 5' primer and a J-beta primer mix. TCRdb reprocessed the 5' RACE reads via MiXCR and lists one record per CDR3 protein. Of over a million distinct CDR3 sequences listed, around 55% were seen once; the top ten hold 6.7%. The sequencing sample was made of blood. The receptors here all came from a man between 18 and 35 years old in good health.

This rearrangement joins TRBV15 to TRBJ1-1, with unresolved D. The CDR3 has 14 residues. Germline CDR1 and CDR2: LNHNV and YYDKDF (reference sequence). V gave up 1 base and J gave up 4 bases, with 10 bases separating them. CDR3 amino acids: CATSRGAVGTEAFF. CDR3 DNA: TGTGCCACCAGCAGAGGAGCGGTGGGCACTGAAGCTTTCTTT.

The rearrangement uses TRBV3-1 and TRBJ2-7; D is undetermined. V lost 0 bases to trimming and J lost 3 bases, with 3 bases between them. The length of the CDR3 is 12 residues. The germline gives CDR1 LGHDT, CDR2 YNNKEL (reference sequence). The CDR3 spells CASSQDHYEQYF. CDR3 nucleotides: TGTGCCAGCAGCCAAGATCACTACGAGCAGTACTTC.

This clonotype was counted only a few times. This chain uses TRBV28 with TRBJ1-1; D is undetermined. V lost 5 bases, J lost 0 bases, and 13 bases lay in between. The germline CDR1 and CDR2 sequences are MDHEN and SYDVKM. This CDR3 spans 15 amino acids. The CDR3 is CASSEVGGMNTEAFF. CDR3 nucleotide sequence: TGTGCCAGCAGTGAGGTTGGCGGAATGAACACTGAAGCTTTCTTT.

This clonotype showed up just a few times. The chain employs TRBV6-5 and TRBJ2-1; TRBD2 aligns across 11 bases. Looked up from germline, CDR1 is MNHEY and CDR2 is SVGAGI. Losses at the gene ends were 2 bases for V and 10 bases for J; bases not matched to a gene: 7. CDR3 length: 15 residues. CDR3 amino acids: CASSYGTSGSYEQFF. In DNA, the CDR3 is TGTGCCAGCAGTTACGGGACTAGCGGCTCTTACGAGCAGTTCTTC.

The chain combines TRBV12-3 or TRBV12-4 with TRBJ1-2; D gene ambiguous. The CDR3 covers 14 residues. Trimming left V 6 bases short and J 1 base short, with 12 bases between. CDR3 protein: CASSPLLINYGYTF. The CDR3 DNA reads TGTGCCAGCAGCCCTTTACTGATTAACTATGGCTACACCTTC.

Comments on this clonotype: One end of the junction is discordant with germline, which a read error may explain. This chain uses TRBV11-2 with TRBJ2-3; D remains unclear. The germline gives CDR1 SGHAT, CDR2 FQNNGV. The CDR3 is 13 amino acids. The CDR3 bases are TGTGCCGGCAGCCCCACCGCTTATGATACGCAGTATTTT. Protein: CAGSPTAYDTQYF.

The CDR3 loop is CASGTGGFGYTF. CDR3 nucleotide sequence: TGCGCCAGCGGGACAGGGGGCTTTGGTTACACCTTC. The chain couples TRBV5-1 to TRBJ1-2, with 12 bases fitting TRBD1. V gave up 7 bases and J gave up 11 bases; unmatched junction bases: 6. This CDR3 contains 12 residues. The germline CDR1 and CDR2 sequences are SGHRS and YFSETQ.